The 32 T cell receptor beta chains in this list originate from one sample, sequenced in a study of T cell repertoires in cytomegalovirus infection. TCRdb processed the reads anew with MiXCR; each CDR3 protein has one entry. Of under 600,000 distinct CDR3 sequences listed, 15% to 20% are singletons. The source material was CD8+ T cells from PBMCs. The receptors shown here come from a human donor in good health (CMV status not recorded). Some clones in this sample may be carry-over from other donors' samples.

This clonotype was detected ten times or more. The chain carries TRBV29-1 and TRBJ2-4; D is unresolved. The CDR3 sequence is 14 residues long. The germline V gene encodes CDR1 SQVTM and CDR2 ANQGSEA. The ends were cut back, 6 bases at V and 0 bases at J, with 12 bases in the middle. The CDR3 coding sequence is TGCAGCGTCCTAGGCAGTTCAGCCAAAAACATTCAGTACTTC. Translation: CSVLGSSAKNIQYF.

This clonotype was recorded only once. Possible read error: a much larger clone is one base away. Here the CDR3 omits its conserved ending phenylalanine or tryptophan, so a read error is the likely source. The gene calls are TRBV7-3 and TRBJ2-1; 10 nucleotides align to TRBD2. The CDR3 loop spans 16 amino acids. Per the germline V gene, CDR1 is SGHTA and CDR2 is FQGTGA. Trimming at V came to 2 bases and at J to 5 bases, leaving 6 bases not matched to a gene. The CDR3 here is CASSLLTSGKDNEQFL. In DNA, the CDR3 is TGTGCCAGCAGCTTACTAACTAGCGGGAAAGACAATGAGCAGTTCTTA.

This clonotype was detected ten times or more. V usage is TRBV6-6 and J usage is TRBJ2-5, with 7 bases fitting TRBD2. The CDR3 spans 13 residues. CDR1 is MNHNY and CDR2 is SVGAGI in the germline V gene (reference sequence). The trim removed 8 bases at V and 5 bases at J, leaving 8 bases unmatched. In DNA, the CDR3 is TGTGCCAGCTGGGGGAGGGCCGATGAGACCCAGTACTTC. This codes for CASWGRADETQYF.

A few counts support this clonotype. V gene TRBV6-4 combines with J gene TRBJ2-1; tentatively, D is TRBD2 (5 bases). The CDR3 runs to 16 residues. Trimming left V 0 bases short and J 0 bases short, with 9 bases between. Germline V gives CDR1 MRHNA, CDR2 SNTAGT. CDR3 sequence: CASSDSWSGSYNEQFF. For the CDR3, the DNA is TGTGCCAGCAGTGACTCGTGGAGCGGCTCCTACAATGAGCAGTTCTTC.

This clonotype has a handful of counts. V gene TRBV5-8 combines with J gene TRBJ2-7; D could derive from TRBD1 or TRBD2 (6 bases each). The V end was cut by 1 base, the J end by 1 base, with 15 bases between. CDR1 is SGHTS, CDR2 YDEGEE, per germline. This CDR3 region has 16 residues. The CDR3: CASSLKGGQLSYEQYF. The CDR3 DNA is TGTGCCAGCAGCTTGAAGGGAGGACAGCTTTCCTACGAGCAGTACTTC. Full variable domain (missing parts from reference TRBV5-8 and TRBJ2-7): EAGVTQSPTHLIKTRGQQATLRCSPISGHTSVYWYQQALGLGLQFLLWYDEGEERNRGNFPPRFSGRQFPNYSSELNVNALELEDSALYLCASSLKGGQLSYEQYFGPGTRLTVT.

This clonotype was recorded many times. CDR3 sequence reads: CASSVEGLNTEAFF. CDR3 bases: TGTGCCAGCAGCGTAGAAGGGTTGAACACTGAAGCTTTCTTT. The chain is built from TRBV9 and TRBJ1-1, with no clear D. With 0 bases removed from V and 0 bases from J, the gap between germline ends came to 6 bases. CDR1 is SGDLS, CDR2 YYNGEE, per germline. The CDR3 spans 14 residues.

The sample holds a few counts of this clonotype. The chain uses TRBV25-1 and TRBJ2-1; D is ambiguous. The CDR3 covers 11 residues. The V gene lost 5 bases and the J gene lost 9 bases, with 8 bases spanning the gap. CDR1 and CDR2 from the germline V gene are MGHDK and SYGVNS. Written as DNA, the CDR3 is TGTGCCAGCAGTCCTAGGGCTGAGCAGTTCTTC. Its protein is CASSPRAEQFF.

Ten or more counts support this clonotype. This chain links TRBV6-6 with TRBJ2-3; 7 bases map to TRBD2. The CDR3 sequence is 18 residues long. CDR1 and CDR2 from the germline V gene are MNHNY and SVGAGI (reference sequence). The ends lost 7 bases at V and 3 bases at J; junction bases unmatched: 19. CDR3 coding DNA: TGTGCCAGCACGCCCCTGAGACTAGCAGCCCCGGGAACAGATACGCAGTATTTT. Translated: CASTPLRLAAPGTDTQYF.

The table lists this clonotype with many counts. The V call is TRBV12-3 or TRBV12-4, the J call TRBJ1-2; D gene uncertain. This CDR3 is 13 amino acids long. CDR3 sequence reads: CASAQEGFYGYTF. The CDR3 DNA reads TGTGCTTCAGCTCAGGAGGGTTTTTATGGCTACACCTTC.

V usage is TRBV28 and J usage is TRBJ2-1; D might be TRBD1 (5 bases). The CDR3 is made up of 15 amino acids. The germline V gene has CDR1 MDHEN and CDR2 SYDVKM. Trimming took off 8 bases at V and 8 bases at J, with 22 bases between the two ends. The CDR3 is CASFGAHLSLDEQFF. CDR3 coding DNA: TGTGCCAGCTTTGGGGCCCACTTGAGCCTAGATGAGCAGTTCTTC.

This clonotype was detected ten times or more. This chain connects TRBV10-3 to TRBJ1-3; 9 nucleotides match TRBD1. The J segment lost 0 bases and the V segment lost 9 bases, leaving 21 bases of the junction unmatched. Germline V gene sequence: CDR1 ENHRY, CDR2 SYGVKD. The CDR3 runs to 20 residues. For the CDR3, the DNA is TGTGCCATTGGGGGCGGGACAGGGAGGAGGAGAGGCGTCTCTGGAAACACCATATATTTT. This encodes CAIGGGTGRRRGVSGNTIYF.

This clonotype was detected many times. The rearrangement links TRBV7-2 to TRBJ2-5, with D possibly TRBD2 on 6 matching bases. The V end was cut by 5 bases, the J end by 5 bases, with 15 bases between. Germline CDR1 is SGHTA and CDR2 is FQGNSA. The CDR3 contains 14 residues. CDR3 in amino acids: CASSPWPGVETQYF. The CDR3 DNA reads TGTGCCAGCAGCCCATGGCCGGGGGTGGAGACCCAGTACTTC.

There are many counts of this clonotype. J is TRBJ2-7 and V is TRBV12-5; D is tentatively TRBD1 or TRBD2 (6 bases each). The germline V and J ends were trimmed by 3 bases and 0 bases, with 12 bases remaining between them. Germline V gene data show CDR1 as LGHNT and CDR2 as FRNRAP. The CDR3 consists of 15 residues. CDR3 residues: CASGFGGDNSYEQYF. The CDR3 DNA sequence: TGTGCTAGTGGTTTTGGCGGGGACAACTCCTACGAGCAGTACTTC.

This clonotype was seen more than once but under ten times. The CDR3 DNA is TGTGCCAGCAGTTTAAATCCCCTTAACTCCGGGACAGCGAGTGAAGCTTTCTTT. It is translated as CASSLNPLNSGTASEAFF. The V gene is TRBV28, the J gene TRBJ1-1; 7 nucleotides agree with TRBD1. The CDR3 covers 18 residues. Per the germline V gene, CDR1 is MDHEN and CDR2 is SYDVKM. V lost 2 bases and J lost 7; bases outside the gene matches: 19. The full variable domain, rest sourced from reference TRBV28 and TRBJ1-1, is DVKVTQSSRYLVKRTGEKVFLECVQDMDHENMFWYRQDPGLGLRLIYFSYDVKMKEKGDIPEGYSVSREKKERFSLILESASTNQTSMYLCASSLNPLNSGTASEAFFGQGTRLTVV.

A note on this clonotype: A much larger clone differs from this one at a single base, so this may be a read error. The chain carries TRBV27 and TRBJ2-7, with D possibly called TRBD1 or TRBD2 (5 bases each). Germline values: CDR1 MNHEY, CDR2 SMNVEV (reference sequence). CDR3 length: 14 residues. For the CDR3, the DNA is TGTGCCAGCGGAGGACACCAGAGCTCCTACGATCAGTACTTC. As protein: CASGGHQSSYDQYF.

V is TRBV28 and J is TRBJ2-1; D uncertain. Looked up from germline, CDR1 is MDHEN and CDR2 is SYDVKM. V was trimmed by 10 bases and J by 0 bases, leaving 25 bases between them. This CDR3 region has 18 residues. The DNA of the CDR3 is TGTGCCACCGAGCCCCCGAGCAGGAGCCACAGCTCCTACAATGAGCAGTTCTTC. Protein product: CATEPPSRSHSSYNEQFF.

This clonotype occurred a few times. CDR3 in amino acids: CASSLGRVETQYF. DNA of the CDR3: TGTGCCAGCAGCTTAGGGAGGGTGGAGACCCAGTACTTC. The chain employs TRBV5-6 and TRBJ2-5; 7 nucleotides line up with TRBD2. The CDR3 runs to 13 residues. V trimming: 2 bases; J trimming: 5 bases; junction bases outside the gene matches: 3. Per germline, CDR1 SGHDT and CDR2 YYEEEE. Full variable domain (missing parts from reference TRBV5-6 and TRBJ2-5): DAGVTQSPTHLIKTRGQQVTLRCSPKSGHDTVSWYQQALGQGPQFIFQYYEEEERQRGNFPDRFSGHQFPNYSSELNVNALLLGDSALYLCASSLGRVETQYFGPGTRLLVL.

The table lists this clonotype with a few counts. The CDR3 sequence is CASKTGQGNTEAFF. For the CDR3, the DNA is TGTGCCAGCAAGACGGGACAGGGGAACACTGAAGCTTTCTTT. The chain recombines TRBV2 with TRBJ1-1; TRBD1 matches at 9 bases. CDR3 length: 14 amino acids. Germline V lookup: CDR1 SNHLY, CDR2 FYNNEI. V was pared by 7 bases and J by 1 base, with 4 bases of the junction left unmatched.

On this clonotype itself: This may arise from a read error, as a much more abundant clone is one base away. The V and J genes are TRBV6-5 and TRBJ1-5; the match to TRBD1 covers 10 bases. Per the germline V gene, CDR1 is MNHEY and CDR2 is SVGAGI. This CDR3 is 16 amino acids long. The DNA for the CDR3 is TGTACCAGCAGTCCTCGGGGGACAGGGGCGACTCAGCCCCAGCATTTT. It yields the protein CTSSPRGTGATQPQHF.

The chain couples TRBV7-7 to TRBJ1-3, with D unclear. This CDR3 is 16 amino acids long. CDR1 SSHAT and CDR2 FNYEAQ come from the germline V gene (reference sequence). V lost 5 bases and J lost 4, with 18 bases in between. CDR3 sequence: CASSVRSFEEGNTIYF. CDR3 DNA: TGTGCCAGCAGCGTGAGGTCCTTCGAGGAGGGAAACACCATATATTTT.

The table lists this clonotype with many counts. CDR3 amino acids: CASSLVAGGPDEQFF. The CDR3 coding sequence is TGTGCCAGCAGCTTAGTGGCCGGGGGGCCAGATGAGCAGTTCTTC. The chain carries TRBV11-2 and TRBJ2-1; possibly TRBD2 for D (7 bases). Germline CDR1 is SGHAT and CDR2 is FQNNGV. The CDR3 has 15 residues. The V gene lost 1 base and the J gene lost 8 bases, with 15 bases spanning the gap.

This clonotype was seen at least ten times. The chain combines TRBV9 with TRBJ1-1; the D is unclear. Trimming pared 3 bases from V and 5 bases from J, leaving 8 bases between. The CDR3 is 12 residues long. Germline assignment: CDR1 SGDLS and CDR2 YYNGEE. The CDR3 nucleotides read TGTGCCAGCAGCGCTGCGGTAACTGAAGCTTTCTTT. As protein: CASSAAVTEAFF.

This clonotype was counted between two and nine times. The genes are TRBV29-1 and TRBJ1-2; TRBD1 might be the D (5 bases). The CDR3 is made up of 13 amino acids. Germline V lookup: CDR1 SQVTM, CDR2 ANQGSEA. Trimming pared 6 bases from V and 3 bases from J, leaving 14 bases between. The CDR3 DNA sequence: TGCAGCGTCCCCGAAGGGGATTACTATGGCTACACCTTC. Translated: CSVPEGDYYGYTF.

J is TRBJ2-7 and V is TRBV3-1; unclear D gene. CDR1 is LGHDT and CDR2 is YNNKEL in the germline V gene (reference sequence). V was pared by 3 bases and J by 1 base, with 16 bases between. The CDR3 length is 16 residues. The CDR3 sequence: CASSHPSEAQSYEQYF. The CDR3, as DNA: TGTGCCAGCAGCCATCCGAGTGAGGCCCAATCCTACGAGCAGTACTTC.

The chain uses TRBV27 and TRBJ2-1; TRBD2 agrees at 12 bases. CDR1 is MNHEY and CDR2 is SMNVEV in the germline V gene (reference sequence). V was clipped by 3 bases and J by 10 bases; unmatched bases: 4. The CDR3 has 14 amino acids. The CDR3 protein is CASSLQTSGREQFF. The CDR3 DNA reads TGTGCCAGCAGTTTGCAGACTAGCGGGAGAGAGCAGTTCTTC.

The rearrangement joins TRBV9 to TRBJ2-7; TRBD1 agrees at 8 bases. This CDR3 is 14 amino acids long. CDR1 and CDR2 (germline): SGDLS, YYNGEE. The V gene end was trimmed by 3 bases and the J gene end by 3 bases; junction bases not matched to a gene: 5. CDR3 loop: CASSASGQVYEQYF. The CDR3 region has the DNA TGTGCCAGCAGCGCATCGGGACAGGTCTACGAGCAGTACTTC.

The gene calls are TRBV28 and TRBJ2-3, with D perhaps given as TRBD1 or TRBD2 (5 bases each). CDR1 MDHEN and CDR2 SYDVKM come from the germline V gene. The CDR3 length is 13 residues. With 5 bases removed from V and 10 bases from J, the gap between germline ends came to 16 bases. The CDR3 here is CASSTRERGSQYF. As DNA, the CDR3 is TGTGCCAGCAGTACCCGGGAAAGGGGTTCGCAGTATTTT.

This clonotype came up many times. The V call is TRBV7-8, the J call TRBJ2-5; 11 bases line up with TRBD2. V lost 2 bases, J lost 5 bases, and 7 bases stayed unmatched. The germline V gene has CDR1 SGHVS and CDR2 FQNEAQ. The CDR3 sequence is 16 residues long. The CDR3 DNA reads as TGTGCCAGCAGCTTACTAGCGGGGGGTGGTGTGGAGACCCAGTACTTC. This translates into CASSLLAGGGVETQYF.

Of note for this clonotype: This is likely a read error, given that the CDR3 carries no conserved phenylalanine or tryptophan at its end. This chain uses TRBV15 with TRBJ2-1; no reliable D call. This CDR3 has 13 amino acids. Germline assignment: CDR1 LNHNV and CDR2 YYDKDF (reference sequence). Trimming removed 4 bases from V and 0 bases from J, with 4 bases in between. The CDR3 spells CATSTSSYNEQFL. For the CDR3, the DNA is TGTGCCACCAGCACGAGCTCCTACAATGAGCAGTTCTTA.

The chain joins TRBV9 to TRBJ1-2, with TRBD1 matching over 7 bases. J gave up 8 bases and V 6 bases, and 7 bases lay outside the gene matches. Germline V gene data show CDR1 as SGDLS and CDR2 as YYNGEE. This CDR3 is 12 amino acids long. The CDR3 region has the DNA TGTGCCAGCAAAACAGGGGTATACGGCTACACCTTC. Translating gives CASKTGVYGYTF. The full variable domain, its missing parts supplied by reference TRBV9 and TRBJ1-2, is DSGVTQTPKHLITATGQRVTLRCSPRSGDLSVYWYQQSLDQGLQFLIQYYNGEERAKGNILERFSAQQFPDLHSELNLSSLELGDSALYFCASKTGVYGYTFGSGTRLTVV.

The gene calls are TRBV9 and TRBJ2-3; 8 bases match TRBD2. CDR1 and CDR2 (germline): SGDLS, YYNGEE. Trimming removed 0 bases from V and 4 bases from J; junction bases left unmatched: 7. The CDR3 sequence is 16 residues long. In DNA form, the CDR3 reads TGTGCCAGCAGCGTAGATTCGGGAGGGCCAGCAGATACGCAGTATTTT. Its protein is CASSVDSGGPADTQYF.

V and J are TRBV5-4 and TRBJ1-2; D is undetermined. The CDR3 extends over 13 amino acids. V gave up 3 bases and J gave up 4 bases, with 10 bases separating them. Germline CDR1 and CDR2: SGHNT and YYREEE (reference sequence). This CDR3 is CASSSEESYGYTF. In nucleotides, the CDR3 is TGTGCCAGCAGCTCAGAAGAGTCCTATGGCTACACCTTC.